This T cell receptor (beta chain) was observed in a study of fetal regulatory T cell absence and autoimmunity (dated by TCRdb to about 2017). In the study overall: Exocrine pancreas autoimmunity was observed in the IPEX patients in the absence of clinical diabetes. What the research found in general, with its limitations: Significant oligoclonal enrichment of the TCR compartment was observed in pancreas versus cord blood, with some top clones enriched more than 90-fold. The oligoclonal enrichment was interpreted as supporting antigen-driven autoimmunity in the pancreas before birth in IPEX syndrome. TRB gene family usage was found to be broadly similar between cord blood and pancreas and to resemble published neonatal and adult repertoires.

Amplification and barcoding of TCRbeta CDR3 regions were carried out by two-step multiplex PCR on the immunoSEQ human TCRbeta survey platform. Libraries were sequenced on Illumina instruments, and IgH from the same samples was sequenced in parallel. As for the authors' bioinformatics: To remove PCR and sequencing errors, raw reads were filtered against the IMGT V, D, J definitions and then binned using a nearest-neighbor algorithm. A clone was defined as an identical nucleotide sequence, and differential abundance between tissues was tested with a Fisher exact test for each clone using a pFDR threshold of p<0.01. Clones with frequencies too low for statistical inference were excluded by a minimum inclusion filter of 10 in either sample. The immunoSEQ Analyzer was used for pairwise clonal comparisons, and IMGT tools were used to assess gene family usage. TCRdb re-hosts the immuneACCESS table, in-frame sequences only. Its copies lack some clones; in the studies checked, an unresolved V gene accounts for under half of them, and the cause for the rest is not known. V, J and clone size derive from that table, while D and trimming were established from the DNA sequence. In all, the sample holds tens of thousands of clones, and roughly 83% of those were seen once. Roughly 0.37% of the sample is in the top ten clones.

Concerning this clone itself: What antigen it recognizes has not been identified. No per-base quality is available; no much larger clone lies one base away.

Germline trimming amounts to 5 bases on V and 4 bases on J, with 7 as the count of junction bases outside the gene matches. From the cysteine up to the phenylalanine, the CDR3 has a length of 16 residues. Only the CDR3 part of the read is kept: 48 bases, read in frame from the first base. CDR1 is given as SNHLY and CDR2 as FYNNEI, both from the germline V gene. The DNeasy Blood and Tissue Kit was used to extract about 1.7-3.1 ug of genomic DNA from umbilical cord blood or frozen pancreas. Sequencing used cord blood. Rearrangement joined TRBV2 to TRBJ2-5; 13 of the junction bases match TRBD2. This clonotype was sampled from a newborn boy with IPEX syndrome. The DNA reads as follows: TGTGCCAGCAGTTTACTAGCGGGAGGGGTTGGAGAGACCCAGTACTTC. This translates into CASSLLAGGVGETQYF.